This is a list of T cell receptor beta chains from one sample in a study of blood T cell repertoires in COVID-19. The table came from immunoSEQ multiplex PCR; TCRdb's copy has only in-frame clones and leaves some out. This table holds a few hundred thousand clones, 70% to 90% found once. Sequenced sample: peripheral blood. Source of these receptors: a woman aged 60-75 years with acute or convalescent COVID-19. CDR3s leave out the opening cysteine and the closing phenylalanine or tryptophan. The order of the fields is clone size, J gene, V gene, CDR3 protein. Part of the rows lack a size; the others show once, few, many or a class for expanded clones.

>.|TRBJ2-3|TRBV7-3
ASSLLGASTDTQY
>.|TRBJ1-5|TRBV20-1
SASHGRQRNQPQH
>.|TRBJ2-7|TRBV7-9
ASSLIHEQY
>.|TRBJ1-5|TRBV15
ATSRDFVDRGLSNQPQH
>once|TRBJ2-1|TRBV7-2
ASSRFPGTSGWGGEQF
>.|TRBJ1-2|TRBV10-3
AIRATGIGYGYT
>.|TRBJ2-5|TRBV7-6
ASSLDGGRGQETQY
>.|TRBJ1-6|TRBV19
ASQFRDNYNSPLH
>.|TRBJ2-7|TRBV28
ASSFIARGYEQY
>.|TRBJ1-1|TRBV19
ASSSPGTMNTEAF
>.|TRBJ1-6|TRBV20-1
SASQGTGLNSPLH
>.|TRBJ2-2|TRBV29-1
SVGLAANTGELF
>.|TRBJ2-3|TRBV29-1
SVEEADTQY
>.|TRBJ2-7|TRBV5-1
ASSPTGGTSYEQY
>.|TRBJ1-3|TRBV28
ASSSSTGVSSGNTIY